One and the same sample provided the 16 T cell receptor beta chains below, sequenced in a study of early T cells in non-severe SARS-CoV-2 infection. TCRdb re-analysed the 5' RACE reads in MiXCR, keeping a single row per CDR3 protein. This table has 75,000 to 100,000 distinct CDR3 sequences, roughly 14% appearing once. The material sequenced was whole blood. These receptors were collected from an adult who was a healthcare worker with PCR-confirmed SARS-CoV-2 infection or an uninfected control (not recorded which).

This clonotype was seen a handful of times. The J gene is TRBJ1-5, the V gene TRBV5-4; unclear D gene. V was cut by 2 bases and J by 7 bases, with 10 bases left in between. CDR3 length: 13 amino acids. Germline V lookup: CDR1 SGHNT, CDR2 YYREEE (reference sequence). In DNA form, the CDR3 reads TGTGCCAGCAGCTTACAAGGCGAGCAGCCCCAGCATTTT. Amino acid sequence: CASSLQGEQPQHF.

In its sample, this clonotype was seen a few times. The chain combines TRBV29-1 with TRBJ2-7, with 8 bases aligning to TRBD1. The germline gives CDR1 SQVTM, CDR2 ANQGSEA. V trimming: 6 bases; J trimming: 2 bases; junction bases outside the gene matches: 9. The CDR3 is 14 residues long. In DNA form, the CDR3 reads TGCAGCGTCTCGGACAGGGTGCTACCCTACGAGCAGTACGTC. Its translation is CSVSDRVLPYEQYV.

V usage is TRBV20-1 and J usage is TRBJ2-3, with TRBD2 identical over 12 bases. From germline, CDR1 is DFQATT and CDR2 SNEGSKA (reference sequence). CDR3 length: 17 amino acids. The J segment lost 0 bases and the V segment lost 3 bases, leaving 7 bases of the junction unmatched. CDR3 nucleotides: TGCAGTGCTAGCAGTGAGGGGACTAGCGGGAGCACAGATACGCAGTATTTT. This codes for CSASSEGTSGSTDTQYF.

This clonotype was picked up a small number of times. The rearrangement joins TRBV12-3 or TRBV12-4 to TRBJ1-3; TRBD1 agrees at 7 bases. The CDR3 runs to 14 residues. V lost 9 bases, J lost 0 bases, and 5 bases stayed unmatched. CDR3 amino acids: CARRQGSSGNTIYF. CDR3 nucleotides: TGTGCCAGGAGACAGGGAAGCTCTGGAAACACCATATATTTT.

This clonotype was seen at least ten times. The V and J genes are TRBV6-1 and TRBJ1-1, with 9 bases matching TRBD1. This CDR3 is built from 13 residues. Unmatched junction bases numbered 9, after V lost 6 bases and J lost 10 bases. Looked up from germline, CDR1 is MNHNS and CDR2 is SASEGT. Here the CDR3 DNA reads TGTGCCAGCAGCGTCAATCGGGGACAGGGAGCTTTCTTT. Translation gives CASSVNRGQGAFF.

The rearrangement joins TRBV28 to TRBJ2-7, with TRBD1 matching 10 bases. With V trimmed by 4 bases and J by 7 bases, 13 bases remained unmatched. CDR3 length: 16 amino acids. CDR1 is MDHEN, CDR2 SYDVKM, per germline. The CDR3 protein is CASSSPLSGTGVEQYV. CDR3 coding DNA: TGTGCCAGCAGTTCTCCTCTTTCCGGGACAGGGGTAGAGCAGTACGTC.

There are many counts of this clonotype. This chain connects TRBV5-6 to TRBJ1-6, with a possible D match to TRBD1 (6 bases). V was shortened by 1 base and J by 9 bases, with 14 bases between the two germline ends. Germline V gene sequence: CDR1 SGHDT, CDR2 YYEEEE. This CDR3 region has 15 residues. The CDR3 loop is CASSLRGARGSPLHF. CDR3 nucleotide sequence: TGTGCCAGCAGCTTGCGGGGGGCGCGCGGTTCACCCCTCCACTTT.

The chain recombines TRBV2 with TRBJ2-3; 11 bases are a match to TRBD2. The CDR3 has 17 residues. CDR1 and CDR2 (germline): SNHLY, FYNNEI. With 6 bases clipped from V and 10 bases from J, the junction kept 18 bases outside the gene matches. CDR3 residues: CASSPDRPGLAAYSQYF. CDR3 nucleotide sequence: TGTGCCAGCAGCCCAGATAGGCCGGGACTAGCGGCCTATTCGCAGTATTTT.

This clonotype was detected a few times. The chain has TRBV9 and TRBJ1-1; no reliable D call. The CDR3 totals 12 residues. Deletions cut 0 bases from V and 5 bases from J, with 5 bases between. Germline CDR1 is SGDLS and CDR2 is YYNGEE. The CDR3 DNA is TGTGCCAGCAGCGTAGAAGGGACTGAAGCTTTCTTT. Amino acid sequence: CASSVEGTEAFF.

There are a few counts of this clonotype. The rearrangement uses TRBV7-9 and TRBJ2-3; TRBD1 matches 7 bases. Trimming cost V 4 bases and J 5 bases; bases outside gene matches: 9. The CDR3 has 15 residues. CDR1 is SEHNR and CDR2 is FQNEAQ in the germline V gene (reference sequence). The CDR3 bases are TGTGCCAGCAGCTCGAGAAGGGGGCAAGGAGATACGCAGTATTTT. Translated: CASSSRRGQGDTQYF.

This clonotype was seen a handful of times. DNA for the CDR3: TGCAGTGCGACGGGACAGAGAATCACAGATACGCAGTATTTT. This codes for CSATGQRITDTQYF. This chain links TRBV20-1 with TRBJ2-3; 7 positions match TRBD1. Germline CDR1 is DFQATT and CDR2 is SNEGSKA (reference sequence). The ends lost 6 bases at V and 2 bases at J; junction bases unmatched: 8. CDR3 size: 14 residues.

V is TRBV6-6 and J is TRBJ2-3; tentatively, D is TRBD2 (7 bases). This CDR3 has 14 residues. The germline V gene encodes CDR1 MNHNY and CDR2 SVGAGI (reference sequence). The V end lost 1 base, the J end lost 6 bases, and 11 bases lay between the germline ends. DNA for the CDR3: TGTGCCAGCAGTTACTTAGGGGGGGCGGATACGCAGTATTTT. This gives the protein CASSYLGGADTQYF.

The chain is built from TRBV5-4 and TRBJ2-4; D perhaps matches TRBD2 (6 bases). V dropped 0 bases and J dropped 9 bases, with 10 bases sitting between them. This CDR3 has 13 amino acids. CDR1 is SGHNT, CDR2 YYREEE, per germline (reference sequence). Here the CDR3 DNA reads TGTGCCAGCAGCTTGGTAATCGGGGGCATTCAGTACTTC. Amino acids: CASSLVIGGIQYF.

This clonotype was recorded a few times. This chain links TRBV7-6 with TRBJ2-1; 7 bases match TRBD1. The germline CDR1 and CDR2 sequences are SGHVS and FNYEAQ. The junction had 4 bases not matched to a gene; V was cut back by 3 bases and J by 5 bases. The CDR3 runs to 14 residues. The CDR3 nucleotides read TGTGCCAGCAGCTTGGGACAGAAAGACAATGAGCAGTTCTTC. It translates to CASSLGQKDNEQFF. The full variable domain, in which reference TRBV7-6 and TRBJ2-1 provide the parts outside the CDR3, is GAGVSQSPRYKVTKRGQDVALRCDPISGHVSLYWYRQALGQGPEFLTYFNYEAQQDKSGLPNDRFSAERPEGSISTLTIQRTEQRDSAMYRCASSLGQKDNEQFFGPGTRLTVL.

V gene TRBV9 combines with J gene TRBJ1-4; 8 bases align to TRBD1. Looked up from germline, CDR1 is SGDLS and CDR2 is YYNGEE. The CDR3 spans 15 residues. V shed 4 bases and J 5 bases; nucleotides not matched to a gene: 7. As DNA, the CDR3 is TGTGCCAGCAGCTCGACAGGGGCCGAGAATGAAAAACTGTTTTTT. Translated, it gives CASSSTGAENEKLFF.

The chain has TRBV27 and TRBJ2-5; TRBD1 or TRBD2 may be the D gene (5 bases each). Germline lookup yields CDR1 MNHEY and CDR2 SMNVEV (reference sequence). The CDR3 loop spans 13 amino acids. The ends were cut back, 6 bases at V and 7 bases at J, with 15 bases in the middle. This chain's CDR3 is CASRSGTLGTQYF. DNA of the CDR3: TGTGCCAGCAGGAGTGGGACCTTAGGGACCCAGTACTTC.